The clone carrying this T cell receptor beta chain turned up a few times. The target antigen is unknown. The data are from a study of siplizumab effects on memory and regulatory T cells. Study-wide context: With siplizumab at about 1.1 ug/mL or without drug, mixed lymphocyte reactions were set up in pairs.

Coculturing of the mixed lymphocyte reaction cells was performed at 37°C for more than five days. General study results and limits: In siplizumab cultures, the suppressive function of proliferating Tregs remained unconfirmed.

Produced via immunoSEQ multiplex PCR; TCRdb's table is partial and in-frame only. The sample contains more than 12,000 clones, 40% to 45% of which appear only once. Germline assignment: CDR1 SGHTA and CDR2 FQGTGA. With 5 bases removed from V and 6 bases from J, the gap between germline ends came to 10 bases. The CDR3 length is 13 residues. The origin of this receptor is a human donor in good health; the cells came from an allogeneic mixed lymphocyte reaction. Some clones in this sample may be carry-over from other donors' samples. The chain recombines TRBV7-3 with TRBJ2-2; D is unresolved. What was sequenced was CFSE-low (dividing) CD4+ T cells sorted from an allogeneic mixed lymphocyte reaction. The CDR3 reads CASSQSGAGELFF. DNA for the CDR3: TGTGCCAGCAGCCAGAGTGGTGCCGGGGAGCTGTTTTTT.